This TCR beta chain was captured in a study (TCRdb year 2016). General notes on the study: The research examined where HIV persistence comes from in people whose immune systems controlled HIV infection without treatment.

V drops 0 bases and J drops 5 bases, leaving 19 bases in between. Inclusive of the bounding cysteine and phenylalanine, the CDR3 is 17 residues long. Only the CDR3 DNA is retained, 51 bases long and in frame from the first base. CDR1 MGHRA and CDR2 YSYEKL were looked up in the germline V gene. The method was 5' RACE. Sequencing used an Illumina HiSeq 2000. Using fastp at Q25 and MiXCR, TCRdb reprocessed the public reads and kept productive beta chains. Each CDR3 protein gets just one entry, which takes the most common genes and DNA from the rows behind it. This sample has roughly 250 distinct CDR3 sequences in its table, and roughly 24% of those were observed once. The biggest ten clones account for around 30% of the sample. Comment on this clonotype: What this receptor recognizes is not known. Per-base quality was not reported, and no clone a single base away is much larger than it.

The sequencing input was total memory T cells from blood PBMCs. The cell subset or site label corresponds to: transitional memory CD4+ T cells. This TCR derives from a male donor with HIV. Recombination joined TRBV4-1 with TRBJ1-1; no confident D gene assignment can be made. For the CDR3, the sequence is CASSQDRANTKFTEAFF. At the DNA level, the sequence is TGCGCCAGCAGCCAAGATCGCGCAAATACCAAATTTACTGAAGCTTTCTTT.